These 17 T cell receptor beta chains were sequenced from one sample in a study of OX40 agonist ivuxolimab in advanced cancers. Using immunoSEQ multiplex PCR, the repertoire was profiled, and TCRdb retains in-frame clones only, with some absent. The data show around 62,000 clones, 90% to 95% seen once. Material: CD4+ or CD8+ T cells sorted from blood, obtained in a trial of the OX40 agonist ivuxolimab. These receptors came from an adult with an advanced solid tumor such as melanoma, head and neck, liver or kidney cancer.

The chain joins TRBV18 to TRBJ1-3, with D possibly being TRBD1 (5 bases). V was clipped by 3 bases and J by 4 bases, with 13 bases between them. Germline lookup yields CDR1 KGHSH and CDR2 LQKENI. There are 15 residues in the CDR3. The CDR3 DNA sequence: TGTGCCAGCTCACCTGCTGGGGCTTCGGGAAACACCATATATTTT. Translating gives CASSPAGASGNTIYF.

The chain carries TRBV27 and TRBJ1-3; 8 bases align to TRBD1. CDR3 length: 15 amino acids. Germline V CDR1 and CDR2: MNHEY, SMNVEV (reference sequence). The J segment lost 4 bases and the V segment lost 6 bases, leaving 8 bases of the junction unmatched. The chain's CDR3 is CASRPQGALGNTIYF. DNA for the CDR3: TGTGCCAGCAGGCCCCAGGGGGCGCTAGGAAACACCATATATTTT.

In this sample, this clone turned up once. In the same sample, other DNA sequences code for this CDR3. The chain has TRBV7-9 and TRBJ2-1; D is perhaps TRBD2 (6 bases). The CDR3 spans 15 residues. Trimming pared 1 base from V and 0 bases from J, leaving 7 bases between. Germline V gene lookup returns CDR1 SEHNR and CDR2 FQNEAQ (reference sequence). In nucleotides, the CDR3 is TGTGCCAGCAGCTTAGTCGGGAGCTCCTACAATGAGCAGTTCTTC. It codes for CASSLVGSSYNEQFF.

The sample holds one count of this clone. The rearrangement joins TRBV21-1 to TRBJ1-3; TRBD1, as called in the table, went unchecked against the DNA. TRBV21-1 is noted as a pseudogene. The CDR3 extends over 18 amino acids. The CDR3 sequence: CASSKEGDRVSSGNTIYF. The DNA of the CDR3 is TGTGCCAGCAGCAAAGAAGGGGACAGGGTTTCCTCTGGAAACACCATATATTTT.

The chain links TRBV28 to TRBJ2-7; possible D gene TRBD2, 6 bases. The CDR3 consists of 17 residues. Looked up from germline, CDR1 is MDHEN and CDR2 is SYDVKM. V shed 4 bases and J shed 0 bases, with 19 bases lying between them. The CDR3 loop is CASSSLRGIPFSYEQYF. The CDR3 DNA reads TGTGCCAGCAGTTCCTTGCGGGGAATTCCCTTCTCCTACGAGCAGTACTTC.

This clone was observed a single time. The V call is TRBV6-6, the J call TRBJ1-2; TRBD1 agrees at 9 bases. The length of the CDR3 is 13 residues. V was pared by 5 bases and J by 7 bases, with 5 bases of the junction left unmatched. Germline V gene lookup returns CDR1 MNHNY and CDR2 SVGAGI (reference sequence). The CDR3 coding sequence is TGTGCCAGCAGTATATTGACAGGGGGTGGCTACACCTTC. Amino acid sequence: CASSILTGGGYTF.

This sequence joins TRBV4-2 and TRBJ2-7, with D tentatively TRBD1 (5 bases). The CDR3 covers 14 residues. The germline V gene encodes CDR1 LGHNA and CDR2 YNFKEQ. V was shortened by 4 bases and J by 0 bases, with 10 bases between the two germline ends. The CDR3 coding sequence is TGTGCCAGCAGCCTTAGTAGGGGCTCCTACGAGCAGTACTTC. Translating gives CASSLSRGSYEQYF.

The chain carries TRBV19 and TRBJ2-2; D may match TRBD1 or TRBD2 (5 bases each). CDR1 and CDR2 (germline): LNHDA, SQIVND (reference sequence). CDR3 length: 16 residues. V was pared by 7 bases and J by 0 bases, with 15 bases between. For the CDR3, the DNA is TGTGCCAGTAATGGGGCGGGTATCGCGAACACCGGGGAGCTGTTTTTT. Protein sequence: CASNGAGIANTGELFF. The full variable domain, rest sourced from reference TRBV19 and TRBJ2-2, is DGGITQSPKYLFRKEGQNVTLSCEQNLNHDAMYWYRQDPGQGLRLIYYSQIVNDFQKGDIAEGYSVSREKKESFPLTVTSAQKNPTAFYLCASNGAGIANTGELFFGEGSRLTVL.

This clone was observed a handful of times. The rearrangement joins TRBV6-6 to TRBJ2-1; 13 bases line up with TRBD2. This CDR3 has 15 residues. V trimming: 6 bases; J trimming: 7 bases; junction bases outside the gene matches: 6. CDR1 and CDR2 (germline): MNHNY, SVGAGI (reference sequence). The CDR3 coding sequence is TGTGCCAGCAGGGGGGGACTAGCGGGAATTAATGAGCAGTTCTTC. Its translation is CASRGGLAGINEQFF.

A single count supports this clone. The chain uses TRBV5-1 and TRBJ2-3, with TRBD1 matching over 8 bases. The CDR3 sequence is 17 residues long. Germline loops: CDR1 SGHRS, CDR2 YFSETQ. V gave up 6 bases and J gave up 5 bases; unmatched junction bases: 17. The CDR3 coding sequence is TGCGCCAGCAACCTTGGGCAGGGGGCCTTCCGGGGAGATACGCAGTATTTT. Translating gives CASNLGQGAFRGDTQYF.

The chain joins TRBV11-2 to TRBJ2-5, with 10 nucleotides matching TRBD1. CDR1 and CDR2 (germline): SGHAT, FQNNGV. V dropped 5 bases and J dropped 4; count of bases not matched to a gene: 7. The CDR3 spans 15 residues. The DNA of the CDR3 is TGTGCCAGCAGCCAGGGGACAGGGGTGGGAGAGACCCAGTACTTC. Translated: CASSQGTGVGETQYF.

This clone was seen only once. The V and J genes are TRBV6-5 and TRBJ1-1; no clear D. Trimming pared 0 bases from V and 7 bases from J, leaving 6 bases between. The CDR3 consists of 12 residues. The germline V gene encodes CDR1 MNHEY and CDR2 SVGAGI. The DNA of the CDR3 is TGTGCCAGCAGTTACTCATGGGGTGAAGCTTTCTTT. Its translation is CASSYSWGEAFF.

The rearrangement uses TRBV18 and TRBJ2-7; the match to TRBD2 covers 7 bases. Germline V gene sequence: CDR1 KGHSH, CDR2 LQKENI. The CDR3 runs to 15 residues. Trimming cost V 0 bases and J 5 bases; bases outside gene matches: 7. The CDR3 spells CASSPPRRETNEQYF. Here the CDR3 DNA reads TGTGCCAGCTCACCACCGCGGCGGGAGACAAACGAGCAGTACTTC.

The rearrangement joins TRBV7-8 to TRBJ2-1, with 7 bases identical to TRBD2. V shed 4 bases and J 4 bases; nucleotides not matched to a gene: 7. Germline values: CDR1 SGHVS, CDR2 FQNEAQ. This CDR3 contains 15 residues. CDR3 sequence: CASSSTSEKYNEQFF. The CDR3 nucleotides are TGTGCCAGCAGCTCTACTAGCGAGAAATACAATGAGCAGTTCTTC. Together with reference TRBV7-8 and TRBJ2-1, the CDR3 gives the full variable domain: GAGVSQSPRYKVAKRGQDVALRCDPISGHVSLFWYQQALGQGPEFLTYFQNEAQLDKSGLPSDRFFAERPEGSVSTLKIQRTQQEDSAVYLCASSSTSEKYNEQFFGPGTRLTVL.

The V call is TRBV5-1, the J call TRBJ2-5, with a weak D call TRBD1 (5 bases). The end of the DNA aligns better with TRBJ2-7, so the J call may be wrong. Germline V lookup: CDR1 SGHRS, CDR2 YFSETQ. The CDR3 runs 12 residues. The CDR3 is CASSLEGDEQYF. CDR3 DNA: TGCGCCAGCAGCTTGGAAGGGGACGAGCAGTACTTC.

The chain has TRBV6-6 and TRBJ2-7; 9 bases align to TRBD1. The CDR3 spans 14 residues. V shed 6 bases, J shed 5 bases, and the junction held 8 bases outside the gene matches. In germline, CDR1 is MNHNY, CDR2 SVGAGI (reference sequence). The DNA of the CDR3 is TGTGCCAGCAGAACTACCGGGACAGGGAACGAGCAGTACTTC. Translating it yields CASRTTGTGNEQYF.

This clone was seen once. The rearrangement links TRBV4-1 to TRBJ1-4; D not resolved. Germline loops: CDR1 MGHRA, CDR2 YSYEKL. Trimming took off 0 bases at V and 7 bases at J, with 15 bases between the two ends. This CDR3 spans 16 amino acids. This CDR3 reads CASSQDPMGFIEKLFF. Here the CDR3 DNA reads TGCGCCAGCAGCCAAGATCCTATGGGTTTTATTGAAAAACTGTTTTTT.